A selection of T cell receptor beta chains follows, all from one sample in a study of T cell changes during pregnancy in multiple sclerosis. Profiled with immunoSEQ multiplex PCR; TCRdb holds only in-frame clones, not every one. In the table there are about 31,000 clones, 90% of which are singletons. The sample was CD8+ T cells from peripheral blood mononuclear cells, taken in the second trimester of pregnancy. The receptors here all came from a female donor with multiple sclerosis, enrolled in a pregnancy study. Both conserved end residues are part of each CDR3. A D gene is named only where the DNA matches it firmly. A row's size may be missing; if present it is once, few, many or a size class.

17	TRBJ2-7	TRBD2	.	TRBV9	CASSLSASGIRGGEQYF	TGTGCCAGCAGCTTAAGCGCTAGCGGGATTAGGGGGGGCGAGCAGTACTTC
14	TRBJ1-1	.	.	TRBV2	CASDGWLRGTEAFF	TGTGCCAGCGACGGGTGGCTAAGGGGCACTGAAGCTTTCTTT
14	TRBJ2-7	TRBD1	.	TRBV6-5	CASSLGQGTYEQYF	TGTGCCAGCAGTTTGGGACAGGGGACCTACGAGCAGTACTTC
13	TRBJ2-1	TRBD2	once	TRBV27	CASSLTSGKVEFF	TGTGCCAGCAGTTTGACTAGCGGGAAAGTGGAGTTCTTC
17	TRBJ2-6	.	.	TRBV5-6	CASSFGVIFSGANVLTF	TGTGCCAGCAGCTTCGGGGTTATTTTCTCTGGGGCCAACGTCCTGACTTTC
15	TRBJ2-2	.	.	TRBV7-2	CASRRGLPNTGELFF	TGTGCCAGCAGGAGGGGACTTCCAAACACCGGGGAGCTGTTTTTT
14	TRBJ1-2	TRBD1	.	TRBV27	CASTRTGAVDGYTF	TGTGCCAGCACGCGGACAGGGGCGGTGGACGGCTACACCTTC
16	TRBJ2-2	.	.	TRBV7-9	CASSLAVTGITGELFF	TGTGCCAGCAGCTTAGCGGTGACAGGAATCACCGGGGAGCTGTTTTTT
16	TRBJ2-1	TRBD2	.	TRBV9	CASSVRLAALGDEQFF	TGTGCCAGCAGCGTCCGACTAGCGGCCCTGGGGGATGAGCAGTTCTTC
17	TRBJ2-2	.	.	TRBV5-4	CASSLAPSEGNTGELFF	TGTGCCAGCAGCTTGGCTCCTAGCGAGGGGAACACCGGGGAGCTGTTTTTT
15	TRBJ2-1	TRBD2	.	TRBV19	CASHLSGSNYNEQFF	TGTGCCAGTCACCTTAGCGGGAGTAACTACAATGAGCAGTTCTTC
15	TRBJ1-5	.	.	TRBV19	CASTLVAGSNQPQHF	TGTGCCAGTACCCTTGTCGCGGGAAGCAATCAGCCCCAGCATTTT
14	TRBJ2-5	.	.	TRBV19	CASSREIKEETQYF	TGTGCCAGTAGCCGGGAGATTAAGGAGGAGACCCAGTACTTC
13	TRBJ2-7	.	.	TRBV7-2	CASSSLPSYEQYF	TGTGCCAGCAGCTCACTCCCCTCCTACGAGCAGTACTTC
18	TRBJ2-2	TRBD2	.	TRBV7-6	CASSSPGTSGPNTGELFF	TGTGCCAGCAGCTCCCCCGGGACTAGCGGACCGAACACCGGGGAGCTGTTTTTT
16	TRBJ2-7	TRBD2	.	TRBV6-6	CASSYDTSGYSYEQYF	TGTGCCAGCAGTTACGACACTAGCGGGTACTCCTACGAGCAGTACTTC
17	TRBJ1-3	.	.	TRBV4-2	CASSQDRGKLSGNTIYF	TGTGCCAGCAGCCAAGATCGGGGGAAACTCTCTGGAAACACCATATATTTT
17	TRBJ2-1	.	.	TRBV11-2	CASSLMRDGTSYNEQFF	TGTGCCAGCAGCTTAATGCGGGATGGAACGTCCTACAATGAGCAGTTCTTC
17	TRBJ2-1	.	.	TRBV7-9	CASSLTLVAGLYNEQFF	TGTGCCAGCAGCTTAACCCTGGTCGCGGGACTTTACAATGAGCAGTTCTTC
14	TRBJ2-7	.	.	TRBV5-4	CASSIRTPSVEQYF	TGTGCCAGCAGCATCCGGACACCCTCCGTGGAGCAGTACTTC
14	TRBJ2-1	TRBD2	.	TRBV19	CASTLAGGDNEQFF	TGTGCCAGTACACTAGCGGGAGGGGACAATGAGCAGTTCTTC
13	TRBJ1-2	.	few	TRBV6-5	CASRLGQQYGYTF	TGTGCCAGCAGACTAGGACAGCAGTATGGCTACACCTTC
12	TRBJ2-7	TRBD1	.	TRBV10-3	CAITGTGYEQYF	TGTGCCATCACCGGGACAGGCTACGAGCAGTACTTC
13	TRBJ1-1	TRBD1	.	TRBV12-5	CASGLTTGSEAFF	TGTGCTAGTGGTTTGACGACAGGGTCTGAAGCTTTCTTT
13	TRBJ2-3	.	few	TRBV6-4	CASSDGATDTQYF	TGTGCCAGCAGTGACGGGGCAACAGATACGCAGTATTTT
16	TRBJ1-2	TRBD1	.	TRBV5-1	CASSFEQGASYYGYTF	TGCGCCAGCAGCTTCGAACAGGGGGCCTCATACTATGGCTACACCTTC
12	TRBJ2-3	.	once	TRBV4-1	CASSQRADTQYF	TGCGCCAGCAGCCAGAGAGCAGATACGCAGTATTTT
16	TRBJ1-4	.	.	TRBV19	CASRDSLATTNEKLFF	TGTGCCAGCCGGGACTCCCTTGCTACAACTAATGAAAAACTGTTTTTT
14	TRBJ2-7	TRBD1	.	TRBV18	CASSPPGQINEQYF	TGTGCCAGCTCACCCCCGGGACAGATCAACGAGCAGTACTTC
12	TRBJ1-2	.	few	TRBV27	CASSSGFYGYTF	TGTGCCAGCAGTTCAGGATTCTACGGCTACACCTTC
10	TRBJ2-5	.	.	TRBV6-5	CASTPEEQYF	TGTGCCAGCACCCCAGAGGAGCAGTACTTC
15	TRBJ2-7	TRBD1	.	TRBV6-1	CAGSEGKGQLYEQYF	TGTGCCGGCAGTGAAGGGAAGGGACAGCTATACGAGCAGTACTTC
14	TRBJ2-7	.	medium-sized	TRBV25-1	CASSLLLGLDEQYF	TGTGCCAGCAGTCTACTACTCGGCCTGGACGAGCAGTACTTC